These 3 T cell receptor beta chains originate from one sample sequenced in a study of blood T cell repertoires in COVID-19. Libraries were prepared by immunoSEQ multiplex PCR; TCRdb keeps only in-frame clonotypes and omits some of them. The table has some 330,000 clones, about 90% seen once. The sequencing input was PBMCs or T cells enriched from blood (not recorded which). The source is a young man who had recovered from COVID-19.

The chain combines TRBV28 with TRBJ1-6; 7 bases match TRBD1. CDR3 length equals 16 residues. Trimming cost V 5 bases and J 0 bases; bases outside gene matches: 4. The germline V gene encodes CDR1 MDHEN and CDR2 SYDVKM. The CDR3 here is CASSETGSSYNSPLHF. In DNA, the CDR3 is TGTGCCAGCAGTGAGACAGGGAGCTCCTATAATTCACCCCTCCACTTT.

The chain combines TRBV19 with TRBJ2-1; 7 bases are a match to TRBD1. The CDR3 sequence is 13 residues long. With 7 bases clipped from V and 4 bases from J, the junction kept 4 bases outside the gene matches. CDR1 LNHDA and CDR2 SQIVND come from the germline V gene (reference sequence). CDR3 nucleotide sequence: TGTGCCAGTACCGGGACAGAGTACAATGAGCAGTTCTTC. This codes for CASTGTEYNEQFF.

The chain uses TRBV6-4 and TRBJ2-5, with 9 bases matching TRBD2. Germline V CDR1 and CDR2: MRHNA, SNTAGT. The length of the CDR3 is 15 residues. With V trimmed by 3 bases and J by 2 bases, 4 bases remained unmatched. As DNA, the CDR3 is TGTGCCAGCAGTGAGTCGACTAGCGGACAAGAGACCCAGTACTTC. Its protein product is CASSESTSGQETQYF.